This T cell receptor (beta chain) was recorded in a study of long-term antiretroviral therapy in people with HIV. Germline assignment: CDR1 WSHSY and CDR2 SAAADI. The CDR3 length is 16 residues. With 0 bases removed from V and 7 bases from J, the gap between germline ends came to 13 bases. The immunoSEQ assay was v3.0, run at survey level. Sequencing was performed with immunoSEQ multiplex PCR; in TCRdb, only in-frame clones are kept and a portion is missing. The sample lists about 27,000 clones, approximately 95% occurring once. The TCR sequence derives from a woman between 40 and 50 years old with HIV. The chain has TRBV10-2 and TRBJ1-6; D ambiguous. The sample in question was unsorted PBMCs, obtained 7.6 years after starting antiretroviral therapy. The CDR3: CASSESGGRRNSPLHF. DNA of the CDR3: TGCGCCAGCAGTGAGTCAGGAGGCAGAAGAAATTCACCCCTCCACTTT.